This TCR beta chain was documented in a study of T cells in Graves' hyperthyroidism and ophthalmopathy. A note on this clonotype: Antigen: not known. Being one base from a much bigger clone, this may be a read error. The CDR3 carries no conserved terminal phenylalanine or tryptophan, so it likely arises from a read error.

Amplification yielded TCR beta CDR3 regions, with RNA transcripts as the source. TCR CDR3 regions were first amplified by RT-PCR with HTBI primers. TCRdb re-derived calls from the multiplex PCR reads in MiXCR, one entry per CDR3 protein. The table lists 90,000 to 120,000 distinct CDR3 sequences, 15% to 20% of them singletons. Findings and caveats of the study: The majority of expanded thyroid clonotypes above 0.001 also appeared in blood. Before onset, ophthalmopathy was predicted by the model a median approximately 6.6 months earlier. Patients with ophthalmopathy were separated from those with stable hyperthyroidism by a 13 V-J model.

Deletions cut 7 bases from V and 3 bases from J, with 10 bases between. Looked up from germline, CDR1 is LNHDA and CDR2 is SQIVND (reference sequence). CDR3 length: 13 amino acids. Specimen: blood. The genes are TRBV19 and TRBJ1-5; possible D gene TRBD1, 5 bases. The source is a woman in her forties or fifties with Graves' hyperthyroidism. For the CDR3, the DNA is TGTGCCAGTAATCGACAGTTCAATCAGCCCCAGCATTAT. This gives the protein CASNRQFNQPQHY.